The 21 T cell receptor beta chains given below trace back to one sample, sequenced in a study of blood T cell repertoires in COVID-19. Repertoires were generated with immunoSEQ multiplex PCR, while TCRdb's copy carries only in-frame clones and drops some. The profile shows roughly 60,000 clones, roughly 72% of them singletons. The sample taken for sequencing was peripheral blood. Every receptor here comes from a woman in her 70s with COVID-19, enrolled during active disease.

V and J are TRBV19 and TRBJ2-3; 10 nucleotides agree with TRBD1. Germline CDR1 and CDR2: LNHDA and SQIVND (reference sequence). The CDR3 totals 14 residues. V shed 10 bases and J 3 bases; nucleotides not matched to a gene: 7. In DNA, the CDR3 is TGTGCCACCAGGGGACAGGGGTATACAGATACGCAGTATTTT. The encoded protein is CATRGQGYTDTQYF.

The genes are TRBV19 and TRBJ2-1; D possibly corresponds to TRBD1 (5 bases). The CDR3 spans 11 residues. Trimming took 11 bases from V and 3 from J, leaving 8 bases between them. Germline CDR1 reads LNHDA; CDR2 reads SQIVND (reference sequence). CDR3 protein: CARQNYNEQFF. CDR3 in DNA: TGTGCCCGACAGAACTACAATGAGCAGTTCTTC.

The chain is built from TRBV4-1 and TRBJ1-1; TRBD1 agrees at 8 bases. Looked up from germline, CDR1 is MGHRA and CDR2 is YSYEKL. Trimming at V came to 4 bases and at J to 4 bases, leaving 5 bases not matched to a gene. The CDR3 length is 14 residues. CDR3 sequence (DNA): TGCGCCAGCAGCCCACAGGACAGGGCCACTGAAGCTTTCTTT. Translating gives CASSPQDRATEAFF.

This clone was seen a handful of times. CDR3 sequence reads: CASRGQTEETQYF. In DNA, the CDR3 is TGTGCCAGCCGTGGGCAAACCGAAGAGACCCAGTACTTC. The J gene is TRBJ2-5, the V gene TRBV7-8; no definite D call. The germline gives CDR1 SGHVS, CDR2 FQNEAQ. Trimming stripped 8 bases from V and 3 bases from J, with 13 bases between. This CDR3 is 13 amino acids long.

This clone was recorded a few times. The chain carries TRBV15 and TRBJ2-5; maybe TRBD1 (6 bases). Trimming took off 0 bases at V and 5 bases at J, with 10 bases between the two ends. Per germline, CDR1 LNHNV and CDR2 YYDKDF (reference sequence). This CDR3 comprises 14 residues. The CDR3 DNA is TGTGCCACCAGCAGAGAACAGGGCCCGGAGACCCAGTACTTC. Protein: CATSREQGPETQYF.

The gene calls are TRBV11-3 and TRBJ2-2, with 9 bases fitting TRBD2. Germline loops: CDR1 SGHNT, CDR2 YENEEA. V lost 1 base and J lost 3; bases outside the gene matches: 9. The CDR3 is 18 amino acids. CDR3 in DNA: TGTGCCAGCAGCTTAGGCGGGGCTAGCGGGAAAGACACCGGGGAGCTGTTTTTT. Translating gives CASSLGGASGKDTGELFF. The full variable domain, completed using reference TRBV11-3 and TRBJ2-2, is EAGVVQSPRYKIIEKKQPVAFWCNPISGHNTLYWYLQNLGQGPELLIRYENEEAVDDSQLPKDRFSAERLKGVDSTLKIQPAELGDSAVYLCASSLGGASGKDTGELFFGEGSRLTVL.

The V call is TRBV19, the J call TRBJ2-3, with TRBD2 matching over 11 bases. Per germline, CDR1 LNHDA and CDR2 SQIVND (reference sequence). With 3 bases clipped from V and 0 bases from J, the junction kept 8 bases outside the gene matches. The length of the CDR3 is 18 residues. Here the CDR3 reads CASSMASGGSISTDTQYF. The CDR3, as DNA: TGTGCCAGTAGTATGGCTAGCGGGGGGTCCATTAGCACAGATACGCAGTATTTT.

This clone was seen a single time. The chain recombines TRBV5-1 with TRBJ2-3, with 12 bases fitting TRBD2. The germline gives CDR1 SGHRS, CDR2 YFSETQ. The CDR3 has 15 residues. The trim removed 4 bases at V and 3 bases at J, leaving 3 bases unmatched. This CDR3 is CASSRTSGTTDTQYF. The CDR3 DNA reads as TGCGCCAGCAGCCGGACTAGCGGGACGACAGATACGCAGTATTTT. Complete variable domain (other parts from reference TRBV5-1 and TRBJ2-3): KAGVTQTPRYLIKTRGQQVTLSCSPISGHRSVSWYQQTPGQGLQFLFEYFSETQRNKGNFPGRFSGRQFSNSRSEMNVSTLELGDSALYLCASSRTSGTTDTQYFGPGTRLTVL.

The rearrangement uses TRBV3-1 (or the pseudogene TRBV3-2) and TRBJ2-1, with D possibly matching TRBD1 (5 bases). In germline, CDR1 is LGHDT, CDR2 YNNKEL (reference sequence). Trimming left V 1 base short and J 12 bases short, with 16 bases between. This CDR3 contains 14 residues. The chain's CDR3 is CASSQGQLPGRQFF. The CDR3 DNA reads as TGTGCCAGCAGCCAAGGACAGCTCCCCGGTAGGCAGTTCTTC.

The CDR3 DNA sequence: TGTGCCAGCAGTGAAGCGCGTTCCTCAACTATGGGCTACACCTTC. This encodes CASSEARSSTMGYTF. This rearrangement joins TRBV2 to TRBJ1-2; no firm D call. Trimming left V 0 bases short and J 8 bases short, with 16 bases between. This CDR3 region has 15 residues. Germline-derived CDR1 and CDR2 are SNHLY and FYNNEI.

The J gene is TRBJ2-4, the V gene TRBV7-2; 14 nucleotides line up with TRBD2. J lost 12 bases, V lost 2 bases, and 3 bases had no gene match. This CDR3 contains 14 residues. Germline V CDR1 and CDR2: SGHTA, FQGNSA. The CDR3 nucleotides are TGTGCCAGCAGCTTAACGGGACTAGCGGGAGCTCAGTACTTC. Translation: CASSLTGLAGAQYF. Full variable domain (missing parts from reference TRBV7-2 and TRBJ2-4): GAGVSQSPSNKVTEKGKDVELRCDPISGHTALYWYRQSLGQGLEFLIYFQGNSAPDKSGLPSDRFSAERTGGSVSTLTIQRTQQEDSAVYLCASSLTGLAGAQYFGAGTRLSVL.

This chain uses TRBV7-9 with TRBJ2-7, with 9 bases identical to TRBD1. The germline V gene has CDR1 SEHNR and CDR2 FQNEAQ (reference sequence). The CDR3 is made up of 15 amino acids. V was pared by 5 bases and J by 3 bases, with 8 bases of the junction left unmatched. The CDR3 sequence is CASSRRRDRDYEQYF. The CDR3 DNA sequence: TGTGCCAGCAGCCGGAGGAGGGACAGGGACTACGAGCAGTACTTC.

The CDR3 DNA reads as TGTGCCAGCTACTCGGGTACCTTTACTGGAAACACCATATATTTT. It translates to CASYSGTFTGNTIYF. The V call is TRBV7-2, the J call TRBJ1-3; unclear D gene. This CDR3 is 15 amino acids long. The V gene's germline CDR1 is SGHTA and CDR2 FQGNSA. The ends were cut back, 8 bases at V and 2 bases at J, with 16 bases in the middle.

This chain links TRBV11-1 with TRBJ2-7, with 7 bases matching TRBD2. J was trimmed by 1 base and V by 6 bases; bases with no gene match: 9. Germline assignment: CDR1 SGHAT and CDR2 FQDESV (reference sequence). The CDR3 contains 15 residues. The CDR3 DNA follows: TGTGCCAGCAGTCAGCTGGGGGGGATTTCCTACGAGCAGTACTTC. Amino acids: CASSQLGGISYEQYF.

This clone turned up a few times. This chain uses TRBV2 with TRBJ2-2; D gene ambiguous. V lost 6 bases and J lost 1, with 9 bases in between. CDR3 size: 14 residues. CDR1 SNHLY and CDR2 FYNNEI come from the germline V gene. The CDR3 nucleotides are TGTGCCAGCAGCTTGGGCCTGAACACCGGGGAGCTGTTTTTT. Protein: CASSLGLNTGELFF.

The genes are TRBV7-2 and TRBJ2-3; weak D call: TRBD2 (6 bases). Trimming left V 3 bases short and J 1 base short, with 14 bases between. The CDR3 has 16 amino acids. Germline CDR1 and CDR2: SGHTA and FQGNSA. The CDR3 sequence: CASSLQGASGTDTQYF. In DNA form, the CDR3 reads TGTGCCAGCAGCTTGCAAGGGGCTAGCGGCACAGATACGCAGTATTTT.

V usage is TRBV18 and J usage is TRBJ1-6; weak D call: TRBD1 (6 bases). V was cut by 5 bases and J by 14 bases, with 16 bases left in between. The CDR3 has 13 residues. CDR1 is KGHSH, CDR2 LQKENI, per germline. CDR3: CASSTRGSETLHF. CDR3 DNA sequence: TGTGCCAGCTCAACCAGGGGTTCAGAGACCCTCCACTTT.

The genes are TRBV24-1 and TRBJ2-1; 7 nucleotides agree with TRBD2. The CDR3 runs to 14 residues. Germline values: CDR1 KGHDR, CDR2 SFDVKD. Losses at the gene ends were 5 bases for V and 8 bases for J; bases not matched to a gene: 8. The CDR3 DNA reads TGTGCCACCAGTGCGGCGGGAGTAGGGTATGAGCAGTTCTTC. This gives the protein CATSAAGVGYEQFF.

The CDR3 is CASSGQPRPNEQFF. CDR3 nucleotides: TGTGCCAGCAGTGGACAGCCCCGGCCCAATGAGCAGTTCTTC. J is TRBJ2-1 and V is TRBV2; D is perhaps TRBD1 (5 bases). CDR3 size: 14 residues. Trimming pared 4 bases from V and 6 bases from J, leaving 13 bases between. CDR1 is SNHLY and CDR2 is FYNNEI in the germline V gene.

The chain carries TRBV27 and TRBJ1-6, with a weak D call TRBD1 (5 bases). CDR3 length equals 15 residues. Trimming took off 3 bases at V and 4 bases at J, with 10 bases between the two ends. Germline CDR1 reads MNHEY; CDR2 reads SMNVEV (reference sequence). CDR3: CASSLGRGYNSPLHF. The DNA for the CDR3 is TGTGCCAGCAGTTTGGGGCGAGGATATAATTCACCCCTCCACTTT.

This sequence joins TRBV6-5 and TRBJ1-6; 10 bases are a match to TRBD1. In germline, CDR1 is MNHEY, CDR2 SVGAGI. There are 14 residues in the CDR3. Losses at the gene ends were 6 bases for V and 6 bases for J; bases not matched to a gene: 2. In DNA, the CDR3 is TGTGCCAGCAGCCGGGACAGGGGTAATTCACCCCTCCACTTT. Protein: CASSRDRGNSPLHF.